These 9 T cell receptor beta chains were sequenced from one sample in a study of T cells after yellow fever vaccination. TCRdb re-derived calls from the 5' RACE reads in MiXCR, one entry per CDR3 protein. The repertoire holds about 160,000 distinct CDR3 sequences, with less than 9% as singletons. The starting material was CD4+ T cells sorted from PBMCs, obtained about 5 days after the first yellow fever vaccination. These receptor sequences come from a man younger than 30 who received the YFV17D yellow fever vaccine.

This clonotype was seen a handful of times. V is TRBV11-2 and J is TRBJ2-1; D tentatively fits TRBD1 or TRBD2 (5 bases each). The CDR3 loop spans 18 amino acids. Germline assignment: CDR1 SGHAT and CDR2 FQNNGV. Trimming took off 0 bases at V and 1 base at J, with 16 bases between the two ends. The CDR3 DNA follows: TGTGCCAGCAGCTTAGATCAGGGCGGGTCCGCTTCCTACAATGAGCAGTTCTTC. It codes for CASSLDQGGSASYNEQFF.

This clonotype was seen a handful of times. The chain employs TRBV7-2 and TRBJ1-1; no clear D gene. Germline V gives CDR1 SGHTA, CDR2 FQGNSA. V dropped 4 bases and J dropped 3 bases, with 12 bases sitting between them. The CDR3 sequence is 14 residues long. The CDR3 sequence is CASSSTSAYTEAFF. The CDR3 DNA is TGTGCCAGCAGCTCGACCTCGGCGTACACTGAAGCTTTCTTT.

Ten or more counts support this clonotype. This chain connects TRBV18 to TRBJ2-1; tentative D call: TRBD2 (5 bases). CDR3 length equals 15 residues. CDR1 and CDR2 (germline): KGHSH, LQKENI. Trimming removed 1 base from V and 5 bases from J, with 12 bases in between. CDR3 in amino acids: CASSPRRVSDNEQFF. The CDR3 DNA follows: TGTGCCAGCTCACCACGAAGGGTTAGCGACAATGAGCAGTTCTTC.

Comments on this clonotype: A much bigger clone sits one base away, suggesting this may be a read error. The chain uses TRBV6-5 and TRBJ1-6; possibly TRBD1 for D (5 bases). The CDR3 loop spans 16 amino acids. CDR1 is MNHEY, CDR2 SVGAGI, per germline. The CDR3 nucleotides are TGTGCCAGCAGTTACTCGATGGGACTTCTTAATTCACCCTTCCACTTT. Translating it yields CASSYSMGLLNSPFHF.

This clonotype was found many times. CDR3 region: CASSDGDTQYF. CDR3 nucleotide sequence: TGCGCCAGCAGCGACGGGGATACGCAGTATTTT. The chain has TRBV5-1 and TRBJ2-3; the D is unclear. The CDR3 is 11 amino acids. V dropped 4 bases and J dropped 6 bases, with 6 bases sitting between them. In germline, CDR1 is SGHRS, CDR2 YFSETQ.

Regarding this clonotype: At one boundary the junction diverges from the germline segment, which might be a read error. The rearrangement uses TRBV7-9 and TRBJ1-2, with TRBD1 matching over 7 bases. The CDR3 is 13 amino acids. Germline CDR1 reads SEHNR; CDR2 reads FQNEAQ (reference sequence). This CDR3 reads CASSYGQATQVNF. The DNA of the CDR3 is TGTGCCAGCAGCTACGGACAGGCGACTCAAGTCAACTTC.

This chain links TRBV20-1 with TRBJ2-3; 13 bases match TRBD2. Germline V CDR1 and CDR2: DFQATT, SNEGSKA (reference sequence). The trim removed 5 bases at V and 0 bases at J, leaving 8 bases unmatched. CDR3 length equals 17 residues. CDR3 bases: TGCAGTGCTCGGACTAGCGGGGGCGCTTCTAGCACAGATACGCAGTATTTT. Residues: CSARTSGGASSTDTQYF.

This clonotype appeared a few times. The V call is TRBV11-2, the J call TRBJ2-7; D may be TRBD1 or TRBD2 (5 bases each). The CDR3 covers 14 residues. In germline, CDR1 is SGHAT, CDR2 FQNNGV. Trimming took off 7 bases at V and 0 bases at J, with 13 bases between the two ends. CDR3 DNA sequence: TGTGCCAGCACCGAGGGGTTCGCCTCCTACGAGCAGTACTTC. This encodes CASTEGFASYEQYF.

The table lists this clonotype with many counts. The rearrangement joins TRBV4-2 to TRBJ2-2; 7 bases map to TRBD2. The CDR3 consists of 15 residues. Germline CDR1 is LGHNA and CDR2 is YNFKEQ. Trimming cost V 1 base and J 3 bases; bases outside gene matches: 2. In nucleotides, the CDR3 is TGTGCCAGCAGCCAAGTGGGGGGGGACACCGGGGAGCTGTTTTTT. It is translated as CASSQVGGDTGELFF.